This record concerns one T cell receptor beta chain sequence. Its antigen remains unknown. Additional DNA sequences in this sample encode the identical CDR3. Germline CDR1 is MDHEN and CDR2 is SYDVKM. CDR3 length: 11 residues. V was cut by 4 bases and J by 3 bases, with 4 bases left in between. Primers: 60 Vbeta forward and 13 Jbeta reverse. Libraries were prepared by immunoSEQ multiplex PCR; TCRdb keeps only in-frame clonotypes and omits some of them. Here the sample spans 100,000 to 150,000 clones, roughly four fifths being singletons. This sample is part of a study of cytomegalovirus exposure and HLA in healthy donors. Findings of the study overall: Evidence from a later analysis indicated that most CMV-associated TCR beta chains looked HLA-restricted. A prior analysis recorded that most TCR beta V segments were productive about 87% or about 30% of the time.

The origin of this receptor is a woman aged 40 to 49 in good health and CMV-seropositive. Specimen: PBMCs. This sequence joins TRBV28 and TRBJ2-7; no firm D call. CDR3 nucleotide sequence: TGTGCCAGCAGTTCAGGCTACGAGCAGTACTTC. Its translation: CASSSGYEQYF.